The rows below give T cell receptor beta chains drawn from one sample of a study of OX40 agonist ivuxolimab in advanced cancers. Assay used: immunoSEQ multiplex PCR; TCRdb lists only in-frame clones, some missing. The profile covers tens of thousands of clones, with about 91% appearing a single time and roughly an eighth taken by the ten largest. Sequenced material: CD4+ or CD8+ T cells sorted from blood, taken in a trial of the OX40 agonist ivuxolimab. These receptors were taken from an adult with an advanced solid tumor such as melanoma, head and neck, liver or kidney cancer. Both conserved end residues are part of each CDR3. Expanded clones are given a class, and other clones once, few, many or no size at all.

clone_size v_call cdr3_aa
once TRBV6-5 CASSYSRHYYGYTF
- TRBV30 CACSTGTGQPQHF
- TRBV9 CASSVGATGIPEHEKLFF
- TRBV11-3 CASSLVDSPGNTIYF
- TRBV9 CASSAGGGATGELFF
- TRBV5-8 CASSPIEREARGYGYTF
- TRBV30 CAWSSVGTSGETQYF
- TRBV28 CASSISQGLTDTQYF
- TRBV27 CASSSYTDPKNIQYF
- TRBV7-8 CASVGGDEKLFF
- TRBV11-2 CASSPQRGKADTQYF
- TRBV19 CASNPVYTSTDTQYF
- TRBV6-4 CASSPRPTDTQYF
- TRBV27 CASSPSGSYEQFF
once TRBV5-6 CASSLDLKDLMDGYTF
- TRBV4-2 CASSPDRGQPQHF
- TRBV18 CASSPGTGYSGNTIYF
- TRBV5-1 CASGGLAGNTGELFF
- TRBV19 CASSAGGVPYNEQFF
- TRBV7-6 CASTLKELYTGELFF